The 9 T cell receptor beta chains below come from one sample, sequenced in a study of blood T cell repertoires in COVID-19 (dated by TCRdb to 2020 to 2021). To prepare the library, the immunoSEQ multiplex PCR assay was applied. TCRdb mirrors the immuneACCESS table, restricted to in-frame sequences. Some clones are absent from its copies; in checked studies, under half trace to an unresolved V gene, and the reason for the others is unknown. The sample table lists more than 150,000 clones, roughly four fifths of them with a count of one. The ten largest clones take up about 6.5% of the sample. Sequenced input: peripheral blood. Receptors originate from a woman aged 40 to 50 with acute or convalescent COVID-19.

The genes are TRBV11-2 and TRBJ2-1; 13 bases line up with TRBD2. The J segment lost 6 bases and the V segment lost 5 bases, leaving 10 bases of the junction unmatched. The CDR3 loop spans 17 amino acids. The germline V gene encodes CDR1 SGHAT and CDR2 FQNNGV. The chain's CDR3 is CASSPRGGLAGSNEQFF. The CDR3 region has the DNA TGTGCCAGCAGCCCCCGAGGGGGACTAGCGGGGAGCAATGAGCAGTTCTTC.

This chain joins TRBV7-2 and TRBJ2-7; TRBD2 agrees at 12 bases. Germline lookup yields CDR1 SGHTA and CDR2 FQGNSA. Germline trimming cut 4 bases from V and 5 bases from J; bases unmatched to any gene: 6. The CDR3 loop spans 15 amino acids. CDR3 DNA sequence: TGTGCCAGCAGCTCGACTAGCGGGAGTACCAACGAGCAGTACTTC. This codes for CASSSTSGSTNEQYF.

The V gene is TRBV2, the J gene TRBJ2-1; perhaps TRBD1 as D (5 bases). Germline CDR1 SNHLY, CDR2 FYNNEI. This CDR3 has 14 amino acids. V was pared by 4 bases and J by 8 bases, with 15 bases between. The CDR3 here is CASSAGRLGHEQFF. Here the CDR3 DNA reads TGTGCCAGCAGTGCGGGCCGCTTGGGGCATGAGCAGTTCTTC. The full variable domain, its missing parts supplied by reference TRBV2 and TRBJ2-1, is EPEVTQTPSHQVTQMGQEVILRCVPISNHLYFYWYRQILGQKVEFLVSFYNNEISEKSEIFDDQFSVERPDGSNFTLKIRSTKLEDSAMYFCASSAGRLGHEQFFGPGTRLTVL.

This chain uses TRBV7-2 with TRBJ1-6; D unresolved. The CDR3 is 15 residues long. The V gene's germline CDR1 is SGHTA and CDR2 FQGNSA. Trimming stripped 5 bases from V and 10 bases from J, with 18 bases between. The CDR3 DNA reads TGTGCCAGCAGCCCGTACCATTTTGGGAGCTCACCCCTCCACTTT. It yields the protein CASSPYHFGSSPLHF.

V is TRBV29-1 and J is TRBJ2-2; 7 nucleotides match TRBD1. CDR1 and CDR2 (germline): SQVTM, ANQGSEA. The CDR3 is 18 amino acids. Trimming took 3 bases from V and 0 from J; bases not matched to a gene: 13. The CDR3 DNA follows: TGCAGCGTTGACGGACAGGCCGCCTTCGACGCGAACACCGGGGAGCTGTTTTTT. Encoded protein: CSVDGQAAFDANTGELFF.

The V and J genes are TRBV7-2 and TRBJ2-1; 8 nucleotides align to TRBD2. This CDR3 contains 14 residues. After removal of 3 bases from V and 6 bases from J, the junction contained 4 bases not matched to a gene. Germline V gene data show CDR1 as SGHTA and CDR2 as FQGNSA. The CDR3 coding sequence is TGTGCCAGCAGCTTCCAGACTAGCGTCAATGAGCAGTTCTTC. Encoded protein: CASSFQTSVNEQFF.

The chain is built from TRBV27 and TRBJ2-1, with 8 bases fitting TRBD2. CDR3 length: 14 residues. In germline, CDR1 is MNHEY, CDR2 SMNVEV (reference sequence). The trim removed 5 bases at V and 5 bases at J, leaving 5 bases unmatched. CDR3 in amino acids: CASSPAGAHNEQFF. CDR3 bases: TGTGCCAGCAGTCCAGCGGGAGCCCACAATGAGCAGTTCTTC.

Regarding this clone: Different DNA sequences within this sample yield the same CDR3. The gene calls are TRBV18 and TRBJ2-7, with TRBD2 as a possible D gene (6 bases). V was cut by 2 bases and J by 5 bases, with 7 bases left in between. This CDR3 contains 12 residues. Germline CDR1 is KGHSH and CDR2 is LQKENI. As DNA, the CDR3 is TGTGCCAGCTCACCATCGGGGGACGAGCAGTACTTC. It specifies CASSPSGDEQYF.

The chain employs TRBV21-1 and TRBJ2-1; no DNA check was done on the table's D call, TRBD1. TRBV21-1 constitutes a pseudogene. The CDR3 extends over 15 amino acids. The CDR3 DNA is TGTGCCAGCAGCAAAGGACAGAGCTCCTACAATGAGCAGTTCTTC. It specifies CASSKGQSSYNEQFF.